This T cell receptor beta chain was observed in a study of T cell clonality in common variable immunodeficiency. Whole-study results and caveats: The cause of increased CVID clonality remains unclear without subpopulation sequencing. Fewer deletions and N-nucleotide insertions were reportedly seen in common variable immunodeficiency TCR beta sequences.

This clone was counted between two and nine times. What it binds is unknown. Read data end 3 residues before the CDR3 end; the end is taken from the germline J gene. The CDR3 loop spans 14 amino acids. The germline V and J ends were trimmed by 2 bases and 1 base, with 7 bases remaining between them. The germline V gene has CDR1 SGHTA and CDR2 FQGTGA. Here immunoSEQ multiplex PCR was the method, and the copy in TCRdb shows in-frame clones only, minus some. The sample yields 15,000 to 20,000 clones, without any singletons. The chain links TRBV7-3 to TRBJ2-3; D remains unclear. The sequence was obtained from a human donor with common variable immunodeficiency. The source material was peripheral blood mononuclear cells. The sequenced CDR3 bases are TGTGCCAGCAGCTTACTGGCAGGCACAGATACG. Its translation is CASSLLAGTDT. From start to end, the CDR3 is CASSLLAGTDTQYF. Complete variable domain (other parts from reference TRBV7-3 and TRBJ2-3): GAGVSQTPSNKVTEKGKYVELRCDPISGHTALYWYRQSLGQGPEFLIYFQGTGAADDSGLPNDRFFAVRPEGSVSTLKIQRTERGDSAVYLCASSLLAGTDTQYFGPGTRLTVL.